This T cell receptor (beta chain) originates from a study of blood T cell repertoires in COVID-19. Background on the study: Nucleic acid was either cDNA or gDNA, and it came from T cells, B-cell-depleted T cells, or PBMCs.

The germline gives CDR1 LNHDA, CDR2 SQIVND (reference sequence). The V end was cut by 4 bases, the J end by 3 bases, with 13 bases between. This CDR3 contains 14 residues. Here immunoSEQ multiplex PCR was the method, and the copy in TCRdb shows in-frame clones only, minus some. Seen here are over 250,000 clones, roughly 86% observed once, and the top ten hold less than 3%. V and J are TRBV19 and TRBJ2-7, with D perhaps TRBD2 (6 bases). The sequencing sample was made of PBMCs or T cells enriched from blood (not recorded which). The sequence was collected from a woman aged 18-29 years who had recovered from COVID-19. The CDR3 loop reads CASSRGDLVYEQYF. DNA of the CDR3: TGTGCCAGTAGTAGGGGGGACCTCGTCTACGAGCAGTACTTC.